This TCR beta chain was sequenced during a study of blood T cell repertoires in COVID-19. Study information: The study drew acute and convalescent COVID-19 samples from the United States, Italy and Spain. PBMCs, B-cell-depleted T cells, or T cells provided the cDNA or gDNA that made up the material.

V gave up 3 bases and J gave up 8 bases; unmatched junction bases: 4. CDR3 length: 15 residues. CDR1 is KGHSH and CDR2 is LQKENI in the germline V gene. To note about this clone: The sample carries other DNA sequences with the same CDR3.

As originally analysed: By means of reference gene primer amplification, nucleated cell counts were estimated. Sequencing was performed with immunoSEQ multiplex PCR; in TCRdb, only in-frame clones are kept and a portion is missing. D and trimming were read from the DNA, whereas the V and J calls and clone size are those reported in that table. The sample holds about 99,000 clones; roughly 84% are singletons and the top ten take 2%. The chain links TRBV18 to TRBJ2-1; TRBD2 aligns across 13 bases. This sequence was found in an older man with active or convalescent COVID-19. Material: peripheral blood. This chain's CDR3 is CASSPTSGGAYEQFF. CDR3 in DNA: TGTGCCAGCTCACCCACTAGCGGGGGGGCCTATGAGCAGTTCTTC. The full variable domain, its missing parts supplied by reference TRBV18 and TRBJ2-1, is NAGVMQNPRHLVRRRGQEARLRCSPMKGHSHVYWYRQLPEEGLKFMVYLQKENIIDESGMPKERFSAEFPKEGPSILRIQQVVRGDSAAYFCASSPTSGGAYEQFFGPGTRLTVL.